This is a list of T cell receptor beta chains from one sample in a study of cytomegalovirus exposure and HLA in healthy donors. Generated by immunoSEQ multiplex PCR, the TCRdb table keeps only in-frame clones and is missing some. The sample totals roughly 190,000 clones. The sample comprised PBMCs. All receptors derive from a man aged 25-40 years in good health and CMV-seronegative. Both conserved end residues are part of each CDR3. The order of the fields is J gene, V gene, CDR3 protein.

>TRBJ2-5|TRBV6-5
CASRKSSGSPRREYF
>TRBJ2-7|TRBV9
CASSVALSEDYEQYF
>TRBJ1-2|TRBV6-5
CASSMTGNYGYTF
>TRBJ1-6|TRBV7-8
CASSPDSYSPLHF
>TRBJ2-7|TRBV29-1
CSVVLQNYYEQYF
>TRBJ2-2|TRBV7-3
CASSPGGRAGGTGELFF
>TRBJ2-5|TRBV9
CASSVGLAGAETQYF
>TRBJ2-7|TRBV6-5
CASSPPGTAFYEQYF
>TRBJ1-1|TRBV2
CASSYDRKTEAFF
>TRBJ2-7|TRBV7-9
CASSWARLAYEQYF
>TRBJ2-7|TRBV7-3
CASSVRPGLAYEQYF
>TRBJ2-7|TRBV30
CAWSGAGPYYEQYF
>TRBJ1-5|TRBV4-1
CASSQEEGNQPQHF
>TRBJ1-4|TRBV27
CASSPEARGLEKLFF
>TRBJ2-3|TRBV9
CASSVVASTDTQYF
>TRBJ1-2|TRBV6-4
CASSDSGASRGYTF
>TRBJ2-3|TRBV5-1
CASSLRQGADTQYF
>TRBJ1-4|TRBV30
CAWGPGDRVHEKLFF